This T cell receptor beta chain was sequenced in a study of response to subunit inactivated influenza vaccine. The CDR3 sequence is 14 residues long. V was pared by 5 bases and J by 3 bases, with 13 bases between. Germline CDR1 reads SEHNR; CDR2 reads FQNEAQ (reference sequence). This clonotype was picked up a small number of times. TCRdb re-analysed the RT-PCR reads in MiXCR, keeping a single row per CDR3 protein. The sample yields more than 550,000 distinct CDR3 sequences, roughly 10% seen once. These data also featured in a second study, about T cells expressing NK-cell markers. From that paper: The authors generated TCR beta cDNA through 5'RACE template switching with UMIs. Beta-chain profiling covered CD3+CD56+NKG2C+, CD3+CD56+NKG2C- and CD3+CD56-NKG2C+ sorted subsets. The CD3+CD56-NKG2C+ fraction of a handful of donors was likewise dominated by these clonotypes.

The source of this sequence is a man in his fifties who received an inactivated influenza vaccine. The chain recombines TRBV7-9 with TRBJ2-5, with D possibly TRBD2 on 7 matching bases. The sequencing here drew on PBMCs from blood, taken on the day of vaccination. The CDR3 is CASSPLGGEETQYF. The CDR3 bases are TGTGCCAGCAGCCCCCTAGGGGGGGAAGAGACCCAGTACTTC.